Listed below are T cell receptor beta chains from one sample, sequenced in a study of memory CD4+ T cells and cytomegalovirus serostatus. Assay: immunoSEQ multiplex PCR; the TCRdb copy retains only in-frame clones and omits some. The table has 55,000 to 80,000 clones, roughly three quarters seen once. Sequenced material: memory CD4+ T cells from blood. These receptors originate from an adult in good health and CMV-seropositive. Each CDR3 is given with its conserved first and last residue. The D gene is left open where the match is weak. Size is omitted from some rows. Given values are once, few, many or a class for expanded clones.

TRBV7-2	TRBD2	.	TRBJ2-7	CASSLTAGETLEQYF	TGTGCCAGCAGCCTCACAGCGGGAGAGACACTCGAGCAGTACTTC
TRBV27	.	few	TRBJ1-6	CASSWGKGDSPLHF	TGTGCCAGCAGTTGGGGGAAGGGGGATTCACCCCTCCACTTT
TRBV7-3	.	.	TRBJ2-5	CASSSGLAGGETQYF	TGTGCCAGCAGCTCTGGACTAGCAGGGGGAGAGACCCAGTACTTC
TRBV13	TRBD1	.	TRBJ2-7	CASSSLDRGTYEQYF	TGTGCCAGCAGCTCCTTGGACAGGGGGACCTACGAGCAGTACTTC
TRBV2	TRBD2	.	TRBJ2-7	CASKPDAGGRQSSYEQYF	TGTGCCAGCAAACCGGACGCGGGGGGGCGTCAGAGCTCCTACGAGCAGTACTTC
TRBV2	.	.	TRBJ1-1	CARRRTNTEAFF	TGTGCCAGGAGACGGACGAACACTGAAGCTTTCTTT
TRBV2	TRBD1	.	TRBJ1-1	CATSGTGDQAFF	TGTGCCACCTCCGGGACAGGGGACCAAGCTTTCTTT
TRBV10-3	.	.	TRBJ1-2	CAISESREGLYGYTF	TGTGCCATCAGTGAGTCGCGAGAAGGATTATATGGCTACACCTTC
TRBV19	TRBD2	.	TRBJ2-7	CASSNRLAGAYEQYF	TGTGCCAGTAGTAACCGACTAGCGGGCGCCTACGAGCAGTACTTC
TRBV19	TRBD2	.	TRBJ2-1	CASSTSGRNEQFF	TGTGCCAGTAGTACTAGCGGGAGGAATGAGCAGTTCTTC
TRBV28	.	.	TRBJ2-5	CATLRGETQYF	TGTGCCACCCTAAGGGGGGAGACCCAGTACTTC
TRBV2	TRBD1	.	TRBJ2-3	CASSEGQGGGTDTQYF	TGTGCCAGCAGTGAGGGACAGGGAGGGGGCACAGATACGCAGTATTTT
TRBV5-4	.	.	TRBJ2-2	CASSLHPDTGELFF	TGTGCCAGCAGCTTACACCCGGACACCGGGGAGCTGTTTTTT
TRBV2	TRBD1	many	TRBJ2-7	CASTGQGDYEQYF	TGTGCCAGCACCGGACAGGGGGATTACGAGCAGTACTTC
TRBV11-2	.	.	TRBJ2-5	CASSSLESRAYQETQYF	TGTGCCAGCAGCTCGTTAGAGTCCAGGGCTTACCAAGAGACCCAGTACTTC
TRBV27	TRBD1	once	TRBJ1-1	CASSLLGTVGSNTEAFF	TGTGCCAGCAGTTTATTGGGGACAGTTGGAAGCAACACTGAAGCTTTCTTT
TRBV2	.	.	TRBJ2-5	CASMYSEYQETQYF	TGTGCCAGCATGTACTCAGAGTACCAAGAGACCCAGTACTTC